The 18 T cell receptor beta chains below come from one sample, sequenced in a study of cytomegalovirus exposure and HLA in healthy donors. PCR primers comprised 60 Vbeta and 13 Jbeta primers. Assay: immunoSEQ multiplex PCR; the TCRdb copy retains only in-frame clones and omits some. The listing contains some 200,000 clones. Sequencing input: PBMCs. Receptor source: a boy younger than 18 in good health and CMV-seronegative.

The V gene is TRBV5-1, the J gene TRBJ1-3, with D perhaps TRBD1 (5 bases). This CDR3 has 16 amino acids. Looked up from germline, CDR1 is SGHRS and CDR2 is YFSETQ. The V end lost 3 bases, the J end lost 0 bases, and 13 bases lay between the germline ends. The CDR3 bases are TGCGCCAGCAGCTGGGGGAGGCTAAGCTCTGGAAACACCATATATTTT. Residues: CASSWGRLSSGNTIYF.

The gene calls are TRBV7-2 and TRBJ1-5; a possible D gene is TRBD1 (5 bases). The germline V and J ends were trimmed by 7 bases and 0 bases, with 10 bases remaining between them. The CDR3 extends over 14 amino acids. Germline V CDR1 and CDR2: SGHTA, FQGNSA. The DNA for the CDR3 is TGTGCCAGCACCCCCAGGGATAGCAATCAGCCCCAGCATTTT. This translates into CASTPRDSNQPQHF.

The chain joins TRBV2 to TRBJ1-1; TRBD1 is a possible D gene (5 bases). The CDR3 length is 11 residues. The V and J ends lost 6 bases and 3 bases respectively, with 5 bases between them. CDR1 and CDR2 (germline): SNHLY, FYNNEI. For the CDR3, the DNA is TGTGCCAGCAGGACAGACACTGAAGCTTTCTTT. It yields the protein CASRTDTEAFF.

The V call is TRBV6-5, the J call TRBJ1-1; possible D gene TRBD1, 6 bases. Germline CDR1 and CDR2: MNHEY and SVGAGI. Trimming left V 0 bases short and J 1 base short, with 9 bases between. There are 15 residues in the CDR3. The CDR3 sequence: CASSYSWGQNTEAFF. In DNA form, the CDR3 reads TGTGCCAGCAGTTACTCGTGGGGGCAGAACACTGAAGCTTTCTTT.

The genes are TRBV4-1 and TRBJ1-1; TRBD1 matches at 7 bases. Germline trimming cut 3 bases from V and 7 bases from J; bases unmatched to any gene: 11. Germline V lookup: CDR1 MGHRA, CDR2 YSYEKL. The CDR3 runs to 15 residues. The CDR3 region has the DNA TGCGCCAGCAGCCAGGAGGGACAGCTCCGGGGTGAAGCTTTCTTT. It specifies CASSQEGQLRGEAFF.

V and J are TRBV6-6 and TRBJ1-2; 7 positions agree with TRBD1. Germline V gene sequence: CDR1 MNHNY, CDR2 SVGAGI (reference sequence). The CDR3 consists of 15 residues. Germline trimming cut 6 bases from V and 2 bases from J; bases unmatched to any gene: 9. The CDR3 loop reads CASSQDRVLNYGYTF. The CDR3, as DNA: TGTGCCAGCAGCCAAGACAGGGTTCTGAACTATGGCTACACCTTC.

V is TRBV6-5 and J is TRBJ2-7; 12 bases are a match to TRBD2. The CDR3 has 14 amino acids. V gave up 6 bases and J gave up 5 bases; unmatched junction bases: 5. Looked up from germline, CDR1 is MNHEY and CDR2 is SVGAGI. The CDR3 nucleotides are TGTGCCAGCAGCGGACTAGCGGGGCACGACGAGCAGTACTTC. Its translation: CASSGLAGHDEQYF.

This chain joins TRBV18 and TRBJ2-5, with a weak D call TRBD1 (6 bases). Gene TRBJ2-7 matches the end of the DNA better, so the J call may be wrong. The CDR3 contains 15 residues. Germline assignment: CDR1 KGHSH and CDR2 LQKENI. The DNA of the CDR3 is TGTGCCAGCTCACCCTTCCAGGGGAGTACCTACGAGCAGTACTTC. The encoded protein is CASSPFQGSTYEQYF.

The chain recombines TRBV5-1 with TRBJ1-2, with 8 bases lining up with TRBD1. This CDR3 spans 13 amino acids. Trimming removed 4 bases from V and 4 bases from J; junction bases left unmatched: 3. CDR1 SGHRS and CDR2 YFSETQ come from the germline V gene. CDR3: CASSTGGGYGYTF. The CDR3 DNA reads as TGCGCCAGCAGCACAGGGGGGGGCTATGGCTACACCTTC.

The V gene is TRBV11-3, the J gene TRBJ1-3, with 8 bases fitting TRBD1. Germline V gene data show CDR1 as SGHNT and CDR2 as YENEEA. This CDR3 region has 15 residues. V was clipped by 6 bases and J by 1 base; unmatched bases: 5. In DNA, the CDR3 is TGTGCCAGCAGTTCGCAGGGGGCTTCTGGAAACACCATATATTTT. This translates into CASSSQGASGNTIYF.

The CDR3 reads CASSLRSLTEAFF. In DNA, the CDR3 is TGTGCCAGCAGTCTGCGTTCGTTAACTGAAGCTTTCTTT. The chain recombines TRBV28 with TRBJ1-1, with D unresolved. In germline, CDR1 is MDHEN, CDR2 SYDVKM. Trimming stripped 5 bases from V and 5 bases from J, with 12 bases between. This CDR3 has 13 residues.

This chain uses TRBV5-6 with TRBJ2-5; 7 bases line up with TRBD1. The DNA matches TRBJ2-7 better at its end, which makes the J call doubtful. The CDR3 is 14 amino acids. Germline-derived CDR1 and CDR2 are SGHDT and YYEEEE. The CDR3 spells CASSRGQRPYEQYF. As DNA, the CDR3 is TGTGCCAGCAGCCGGGGACAGAGACCTTACGAGCAGTACTTC.

CDR3 nucleotides: TGTGCCAGCAGCCAAGAGACAGGTCGGGTTCAGCCCCAGCATTTT. Encoded protein: CASSQETGRVQPQHF. This chain uses TRBV4-2 with TRBJ1-5; tentatively, D is TRBD1 (6 bases). The CDR3 runs to 15 residues. V lost 0 bases and J lost 6, with 12 bases in between. Germline values: CDR1 LGHNA, CDR2 YNFKEQ.

The chain recombines TRBV11-2 with TRBJ1-2; 8 bases agree with TRBD1. The germline V gene encodes CDR1 SGHAT and CDR2 FQNNGV. V lost 1 base and J lost 7; bases outside the gene matches: 8. The CDR3 runs to 15 residues. This CDR3 reads CASSLGLTGVRGYTF. The CDR3, as DNA: TGTGCCAGCAGCTTAGGGTTGACAGGGGTTCGTGGCTACACCTTC.

The chain couples TRBV7-9 to TRBJ1-1; D uncertain. Germline V gives CDR1 SEHNR, CDR2 FQNEAQ (reference sequence). This CDR3 spans 13 amino acids. Trimming pared 3 bases from V and 4 bases from J, leaving 9 bases between. The CDR3 loop reads CASSLTTGTEAFF. The CDR3 DNA is TGTGCCAGCAGCTTGACGACGGGCACTGAAGCTTTCTTT.

The chain is built from TRBV7-2 and TRBJ2-5, with D maybe TRBD1 (5 bases). Trimming took off 3 bases at V and 2 bases at J, with 10 bases between the two ends. The CDR3 totals 14 residues. Germline V gene lookup returns CDR1 SGHTA and CDR2 FQGNSA. This CDR3 reads CASSFRGEQETQYF. The CDR3 bases are TGTGCCAGCAGCTTTAGGGGCGAACAAGAGACCCAGTACTTC.

The chain employs TRBV19 and TRBJ1-1; D is unresolved. The CDR3 loop spans 13 amino acids. Looked up from germline, CDR1 is LNHDA and CDR2 is SQIVND (reference sequence). Trimming took 8 bases from V and 4 from J, leaving 14 bases between them. The CDR3 nucleotides are TGTGCCAGTGGAAGATCCCGGGGCACTGAAGCTTTCTTT. Translating gives CASGRSRGTEAFF.

The gene calls are TRBV19 and TRBJ1-2, with D perhaps TRBD1 (6 bases). The V end was cut by 5 bases, the J end by 6 bases, with 19 bases between. This CDR3 has 15 amino acids. CDR1 is LNHDA and CDR2 is SQIVND in the germline V gene (reference sequence). This CDR3 reads CASSFLSQGIDGYTF. CDR3 nucleotide sequence: TGTGCCAGTAGTTTCCTCTCACAGGGAATTGATGGCTACACCTTC.